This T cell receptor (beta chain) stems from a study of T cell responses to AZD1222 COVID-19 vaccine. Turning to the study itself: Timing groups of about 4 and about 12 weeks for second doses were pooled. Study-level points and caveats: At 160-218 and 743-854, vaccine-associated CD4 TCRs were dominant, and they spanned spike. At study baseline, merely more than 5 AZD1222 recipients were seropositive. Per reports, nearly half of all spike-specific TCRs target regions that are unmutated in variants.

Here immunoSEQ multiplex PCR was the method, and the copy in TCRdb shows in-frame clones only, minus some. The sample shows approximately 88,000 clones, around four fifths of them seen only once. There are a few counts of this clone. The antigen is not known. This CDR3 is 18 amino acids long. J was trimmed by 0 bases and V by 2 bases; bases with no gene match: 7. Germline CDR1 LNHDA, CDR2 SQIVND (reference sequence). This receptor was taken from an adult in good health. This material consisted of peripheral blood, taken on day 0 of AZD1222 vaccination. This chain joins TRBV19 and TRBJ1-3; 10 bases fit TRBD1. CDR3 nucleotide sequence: TGTGCCAGTAGTATACGGGGGACAGGGGCGGCCTCTGGAAACACCATATATTTT. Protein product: CASSIRGTGAASGNTIYF.